Presented here are 11 T cell receptor beta chains from one specimen sequenced in a study of regulatory T cells in long-lasting Graves disease. Relying on iRepertoire HTBI primers and Arm-PCR of CDR3 regions, the team built TCR beta libraries. A single record per CDR3 protein comes from TCRdb applying MiXCR to the multiplex PCR reads. Of about 430,000 distinct CDR3 sequences listed, approximately 15% are singletons. Time point defined: newly diagnosed GD, antithyroid drugs for less than 3 months. The TCR library was prepared using RNA isolated from PBMCs. This same sample was also part of a study on T cells in Graves' hyperthyroidism and ophthalmopathy.

Sequences were derived from peripheral blood mononuclear cells (PBMCs), sampled at new diagnosis, from a patient treated with antithyroid drugs. These receptors were taken from a woman in her forties with Graves disease.

This clonotype has a handful of counts. The genes are TRBV27 and TRBJ2-3; 9 bases are a match to TRBD1. The CDR3 extends over 17 amino acids. Germline-derived CDR1 and CDR2 are MNHEY and SMNVEV (reference sequence). With 0 bases clipped from V and 5 bases from J, the junction kept 9 bases outside the gene matches. The CDR3 here is CASSLSRTGGIVDTQYF. DNA for the CDR3: TGTGCCAGCAGTTTATCGAGAACAGGGGGCATAGTAGATACGCAGTATTTT.

This clonotype was recorded a few times. The chain combines TRBV7-6 with TRBJ2-7; 9 nucleotides match TRBD1. Germline values: CDR1 SGHVS, CDR2 FNYEAQ. The CDR3 is 15 amino acids. V gave up 3 bases and J gave up 5 bases; unmatched junction bases: 8. CDR3 bases: TGTGCCAGCAGCTTGACCAGGACAGGGGTCAACGAGCAGTACTTC. As protein: CASSLTRTGVNEQYF.

Concerning this clonotype: A much larger clone differs from this one at a single base, so this may be a read error. The chain links TRBV29-1 to TRBJ2-3, with D maybe TRBD2 (6 bases). The CDR3 consists of 12 residues. CDR1 and CDR2 (germline): SQVTM, ANQGSEA. DNA of the CDR3: TGCAGCGTGGAGGAGGGCCCAGATATGCAGTATTTT. This sequence encodes CSVEEGPDMQYF.

The gene calls are TRBV25-1 and TRBJ2-1; TRBD2 agrees at 12 bases. The length of the CDR3 is 15 residues. Germline V CDR1 and CDR2: MGHDK, SYGVNS. After removal of 7 bases from V and 2 bases from J, the junction contained 3 bases not matched to a gene. The CDR3 bases are TGTGCCAGCAAGACTAGCGGGAGTACCTACAATGAGCAGTTCTTC. Translation: CASKTSGSTYNEQFF.

This clonotype was seen a few times. V and J are TRBV29-1 and TRBJ2-2; no definite D call. The CDR3 is made up of 11 amino acids. Trimming removed 7 bases at V and 4 bases at J, with 7 bases between. CDR1 SQVTM and CDR2 ANQGSEA come from the germline V gene. The CDR3 loop reads CSALATGELFF. The DNA for the CDR3 is TGCAGCGCCCTTGCCACCGGGGAGCTGTTTTTT.

This clonotype was seen many times. J is TRBJ2-1 and V is TRBV2; TRBD1 matches 9 bases. Losses at the gene ends were 0 bases for V and 7 bases for J; bases not matched to a gene: 7. Germline V CDR1 and CDR2: SNHLY, FYNNEI. This CDR3 comprises 16 residues. The CDR3 DNA is TGTGCCAGCAGTGAAGCTGGGACAGGGCCTACTAATGAGCAGTTCTTC. Its protein is CASSEAGTGPTNEQFF.

Concerning this clonotype: Being one base from a much bigger clone, this may be a read error. The chain uses TRBV7-2 and TRBJ1-5, with TRBD1 identical over 10 bases. The CDR3 sequence is 14 residues long. V dropped 5 bases and J dropped 8; count of bases not matched to a gene: 6. The germline V gene encodes CDR1 SGHTA and CDR2 FQGNSA. The CDR3 coding sequence is TGTGCCAGCAGCCCGGGACAGGGGAGAGAGCCCCAGCATTTT. This translates into CASSPGQGREPQHF.

Concerning this clonotype itself: A far larger clone differs by one base, so this is likely a read error. This chain uses TRBV7-9 with TRBJ2-1; D may be TRBD2 (6 bases). CDR1 SEHNR and CDR2 FQNEAQ come from the germline V gene (reference sequence). V was shortened by 5 bases and J by 4 bases, with 18 bases between the two germline ends. CDR3 size: 16 residues. The chain's CDR3 is CASSRDWGDLYNEQFF. DNA for the CDR3: TGTGCCAGCAGCAGAGATTGGGGGGATCTTTACAATGAGCAGTTCTTC.

The chain uses TRBV4-1 and TRBJ2-7, with 9 nucleotides matching TRBD1. From germline, CDR1 is MGHRA and CDR2 YSYEKL. V lost 0 bases and J lost 4; bases outside the gene matches: 10. The CDR3 is made up of 17 amino acids. Here the CDR3 DNA reads TGCGCCAGCAGCCAAGAATCCAACAGGGGGCGTACGTACGAGCAGTACTTC. This gives the protein CASSQESNRGRTYEQYF.

Many counts were recorded for this clonotype. V gene TRBV12-3 or TRBV12-4 combines with J gene TRBJ2-1; D is unresolved. The CDR3 totals 15 residues. Trimming took 2 bases from V and 4 from J, leaving 12 bases between them. The chain's CDR3 is CASSLPATVYNEQFF. CDR3 DNA sequence: TGTGCCAGCAGTTTACCCGCCACGGTTTACAATGAGCAGTTCTTC.

Remarks on this clonotype: One base away lies a much larger clone, so this may be a sequencing read error. The rearrangement uses TRBV2 and TRBJ2-7; D may be TRBD2 (6 bases). The CDR3 contains 13 residues. Germline assignment: CDR1 SNHLY and CDR2 FYNNEI. V was trimmed by 6 bases and J by 5 bases, leaving 14 bases between them. The CDR3 coding sequence is TGTGCCAGCAGCCCTGGAGGGGTGGACGAGCAGTACTTC. It yields the protein CASSPGGVDEQYF.